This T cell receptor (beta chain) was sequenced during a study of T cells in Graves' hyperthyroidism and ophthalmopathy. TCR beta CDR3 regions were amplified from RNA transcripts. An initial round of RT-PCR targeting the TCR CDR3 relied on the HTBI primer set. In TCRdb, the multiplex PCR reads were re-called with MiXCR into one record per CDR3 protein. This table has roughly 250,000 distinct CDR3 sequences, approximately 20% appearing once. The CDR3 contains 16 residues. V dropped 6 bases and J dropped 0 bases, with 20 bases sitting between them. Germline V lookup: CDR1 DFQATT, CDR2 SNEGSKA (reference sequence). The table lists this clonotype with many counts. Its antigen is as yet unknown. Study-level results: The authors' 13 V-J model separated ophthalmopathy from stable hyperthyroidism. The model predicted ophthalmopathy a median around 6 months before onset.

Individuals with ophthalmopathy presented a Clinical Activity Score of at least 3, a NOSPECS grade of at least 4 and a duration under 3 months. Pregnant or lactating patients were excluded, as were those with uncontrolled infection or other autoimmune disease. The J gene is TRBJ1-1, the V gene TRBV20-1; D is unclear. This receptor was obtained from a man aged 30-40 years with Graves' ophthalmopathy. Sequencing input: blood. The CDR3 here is CSALPDTRRMNTEAFF. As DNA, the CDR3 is TGCAGTGCCCTCCCCGACACCCGAAGGATGAACACTGAAGCTTTCTTT.